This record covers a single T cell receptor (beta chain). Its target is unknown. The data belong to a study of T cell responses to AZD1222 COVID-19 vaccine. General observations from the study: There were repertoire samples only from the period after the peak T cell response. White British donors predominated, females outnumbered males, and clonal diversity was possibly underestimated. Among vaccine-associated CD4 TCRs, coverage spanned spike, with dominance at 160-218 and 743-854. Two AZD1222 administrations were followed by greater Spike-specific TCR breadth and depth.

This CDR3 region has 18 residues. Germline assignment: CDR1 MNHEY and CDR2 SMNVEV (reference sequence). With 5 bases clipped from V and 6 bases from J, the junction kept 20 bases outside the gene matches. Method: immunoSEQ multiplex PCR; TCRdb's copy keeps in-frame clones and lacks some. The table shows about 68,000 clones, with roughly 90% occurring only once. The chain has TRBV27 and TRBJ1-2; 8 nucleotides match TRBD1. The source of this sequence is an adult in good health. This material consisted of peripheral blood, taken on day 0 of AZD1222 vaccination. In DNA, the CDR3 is TGTGCCAGCAGTCCCAAAGTCCCAGGGGGCCTTTTTAGGGATGGCTACACCTTC. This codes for CASSPKVPGGLFRDGYTF.